This is a list of T cell receptor beta chains from one sample in a study of T-cell memory formation after mild COVID-19. Via MiXCR, TCRdb re-called the 5' RACE reads, giving one row per CDR3 protein. The table shows about 610,000 distinct CDR3 sequences, with around 15% occurring only once. Sequenced input: PBMCs or a T cell subset sorted from them (not recorded which). These TCRs come from an adult woman who had mild COVID-19 (a few samples of this study predate the infection). Cell type and time point are not known. Each CDR3 is given with its conserved first and last residue.

cdr3_aa v_call
CASSPGILNQPQHF TRBV4-1
CASSQSQGRGYTF TRBV3-1
CASSIYRGGYGYTF TRBV19
CSAKTSHGPQETQYF TRBV20-1
CASSRETGVGTEAFF TRBV14
CASSSKLQGSAYNEQFF TRBV7-8
CASEGLDQPQHF TRBV25-1
CASSSSQGVEGYTF TRBV7-2
CSVESKVGTEAFF TRBV29-1
CASSSDRNTGELFF TRBV5-1
CASSPGLTLAKNIQYF TRBV9
CASSSIGGTTSGSYEQYF TRBV18
CASSRKTGGSNQPQHF TRBV6-5
CASSLVQSLPGELFF TRBV5-5
CASSQDTISGQETQYF TRBV3-1
CASTPRTSGRAVDEQYF TRBV19
CASSLREGLGNEQFF TRBV7-9
CATSWERDRGSGANVLTF TRBV24-1
CASSEAAGEPQHF TRBV2
CASKIGGPGEKLFF TRBV6-1
CASSQDVSVNQPQHF TRBV4-1
CASSLLLSESSYEQYF TRBV7-2
CATSETSGAYEQFF TRBV15
CASSRTQAPGTSGGLPYEQYF TRBV4-2
CASRITGGGTGELFF TRBV5-1
CASSPDPGETQYF TRBV11-3
CASSFFTHSGKNIQYF TRBV12-3/TRBV12-4
CASSYSQTQSGYGYTF TRBV6-5
CASSQDPAGLAETQYF TRBV3-1
CASADGRGPYEQYF TRBV27
CASSSARQGVNTGELFF TRBV5-1
CAGREIATDTQYF TRBV5-4
CASSPLAGVTREQYF TRBV6-1
CASATYTDTQYF TRBV18
CATSRSLGYEQYF TRBV15
CASRTTDTQYF TRBV2
CSANFIGRLGGSQYF TRBV20-1
CASSLDTTGNTIYF TRBV6-5
CASSYIAGLGPGSYNEQFF TRBV11-2
CASSEWDRVNEQYF TRBV6-1
CASSLETGQPQHF TRBV11-2
CSAGGTGLAGSSYNEQFF TRBV20-1
CSASSGSPTEAFF TRBV20-1
CASSPGQGANEQFF TRBV4-1
CARSPHGGQGNQPQHF TRBV5-3
CASRGLSGETQYF TRBV5-1
CASSLVPGPTYEQYF TRBV7-9
CASSVGGFQGEAFF TRBV9
CASSSLPGTSGSHEQYF TRBV12-3/TRBV12-4
CASSRTLDRVKTEAFF TRBV5-6
CASSHGTDTQYF TRBV3-1
CASNLVGGSNEQFF TRBV12-3/TRBV12-4
CASSTRDSSSNQPQHF TRBV7-2
CAWSATGGYGYTF TRBV30
CASSSDSRFRTDTQYF TRBV7-8
CASSVGSGPYEQYF TRBV9
CASSLVAGQGTEAFF TRBV7-2
CASSLGWQGETQYF TRBV5-4
CASSYGDIRGTEAFF TRBV6-2/TRBV6-3